The next 25 T cell receptor beta chains were all read from a single sample in a study of T cells in Graves' hyperthyroidism and ophthalmopathy. Amplified TCR beta CDR3 regions came from RNA transcripts. Initially, a first-round RT-PCR of the TCR CDR3 employed the HTBI primer set. TCRdb independently ran MiXCR on the multiplex PCR reads; one entry per CDR3 protein. The top ten hold over 7.5% of the sample, which has hundreds of thousands of distinct CDR3 sequences, 15% to 19% seen once. Sequenced input: blood. All receptors come from a woman between 18 and 29 years old with Graves' hyperthyroidism.

This clonotype has a count of ten or more. The chain recombines TRBV13 with TRBJ2-2; D gene ambiguous. The CDR3 runs to 14 residues. Germline loops: CDR1 PRHDT, CDR2 FYEKMQ (reference sequence). V dropped 3 bases and J dropped 7 bases, with 12 bases sitting between them. The DNA of the CDR3 is TGTGCCAGCAGCTTCGGCAGTAAGGGCGGGGAGCTGTTTTTT. Translating it yields CASSFGSKGGELFF.

This clonotype turned up a few times. The chain links TRBV19 to TRBJ1-2; D gene uncertain. The V end was cut by 7 bases, the J end by 3 bases, with 15 bases between. CDR3 length equals 14 residues. CDR1 LNHDA and CDR2 SQIVND come from the germline V gene (reference sequence). In nucleotides, the CDR3 is TGTGCCAGTACTCTGGACGGTAGGGACTATGGCTACACCTTC. Protein: CASTLDGRDYGYTF.

The count of this clonotype is one. The rearrangement joins TRBV5-1 to TRBJ1-5; no definite D call. Germline V gene lookup returns CDR1 SGHRS and CDR2 YFSETQ. The CDR3 loop spans 16 amino acids. V was trimmed by 0 bases and J by 0 bases, leaving 10 bases between them. CDR3 coding DNA: TGCGCCAGCAGCTTGGAGGCAGGAGATAGCAATCAGCCCCAGCATTTT. Protein sequence: CASSLEAGDSNQPQHF.

This clonotype has a handful of counts. The rearrangement joins TRBV5-1 to TRBJ1-4; no reliable D call. V gave up 4 bases and J gave up 10 bases, with 20 bases separating them. The CDR3 contains 15 residues. The germline CDR1 and CDR2 sequences are SGHRS and YFSETQ. In DNA form, the CDR3 reads TGCGCCAGCAGCCCTACCGGCCCTACCCAAGGAAAACTGTTTTTT. Residues: CASSPTGPTQGKLFF. The entire variable domain, with the rest obtained from reference TRBV5-1 and TRBJ1-4, is as follows: KAGVTQTPRYLIKTRGQQVTLSCSPISGHRSVSWYQQTPGQGLQFLFEYFSETQRNKGNFPGRFSGRQFSNSRSEMNVSTLELGDSALYLCASSPTGPTQGKLFFGSGTQLSVL.

The sample holds many counts of this clonotype. The chain carries TRBV28 and TRBJ2-5; D assignment may be TRBD1 or TRBD2 (5 bases each). There are 13 residues in the CDR3. The V end lost 5 bases, the J end lost 6 bases, and 13 bases lay between the germline ends. CDR1 MDHEN and CDR2 SYDVKM come from the germline V gene. CDR3 sequence: CASSPGYGKTQYF. CDR3 DNA: TGTGCCAGCAGTCCAGGGTACGGGAAGACCCAGTACTTC.

This clonotype was observed many times. The V and J genes are TRBV5-1 and TRBJ2-7, with 7 bases aligning to TRBD1. The CDR3 extends over 14 amino acids. Germline V gives CDR1 SGHRS, CDR2 YFSETQ. The V gene end was trimmed by 4 bases and the J gene end by 7 bases; junction bases not matched to a gene: 11. Here the CDR3 DNA reads TGCGCCAGCAGCCCCGACAGGGAATTGGGGGAGCAGTACTTC. Its translation is CASSPDRELGEQYF.

This clonotype occurred many times. The CDR3, as DNA: TGCAGTGCTCCAAGCGGGTATGGCTACACCTTC. Translated: CSAPSGYGYTF. The chain is built from TRBV20-1 and TRBJ1-2; D not certain. The germline V gene has CDR1 DFQATT and CDR2 SNEGSKA (reference sequence). The V gene lost 5 bases and the J gene lost 5 bases, with 9 bases spanning the gap. This CDR3 contains 11 residues.

This clonotype was observed at least ten times. The chain is built from TRBV11-2 and TRBJ2-1; D call uncertain. The ends were cut back, 7 bases at V and 0 bases at J, with 13 bases in the middle. This CDR3 region has 15 residues. The V gene's germline CDR1 is SGHAT and CDR2 FQNNGV. The DNA for the CDR3 is TGTGCCAGCACCCCCCGGGTGAGCTCCTACAATGAGCAGTTCTTC. Its protein product is CASTPRVSSYNEQFF.

This sequence joins TRBV28 and TRBJ2-7, with no clear D. The germline gives CDR1 MDHEN, CDR2 SYDVKM. V lost 3 bases and J lost 3, with 9 bases in between. The CDR3 runs 13 residues. CDR3 sequence reads: CASSFRDGYEQYF. For the CDR3, the DNA is TGTGCCAGCAGTTTTCGTGACGGCTACGAGCAGTACTTC.

The rearrangement uses TRBV5-1 and TRBJ1-3, with a weak D call TRBD1 (6 bases). Trimming removed 2 bases from V and 0 bases from J, with 9 bases in between. CDR1 is SGHRS, CDR2 YFSETQ, per germline. The CDR3 length is 15 residues. Here the CDR3 reads CASSLQGGSGNTIYF. The CDR3 nucleotides are TGCGCCAGCAGCTTACAGGGAGGCTCTGGAAACACCATATATTTT.

This clonotype was observed once. With a much larger clone just one base away, this may be a read error. This chain uses TRBV7-9 with TRBJ1-4; D is unresolved. Germline assignment: CDR1 SEHNR and CDR2 FQNEAQ (reference sequence). The V gene lost 5 bases and the J gene lost 10 bases, with 14 bases spanning the gap. The length of the CDR3 is 13 residues. The CDR3, as DNA: TGTGCCAGCAGCCTCGAGGTTATGGGAAAACTGTTTTTT. Translation gives CASSLEVMGKLFF.

The chain carries TRBV4-2 and TRBJ1-1, with 9 bases fitting TRBD1. The CDR3 consists of 17 residues. Unmatched junction bases numbered 9, after V lost 3 bases and J lost 1 base. The germline gives CDR1 LGHNA, CDR2 YNFKEQ. The CDR3 region has the DNA TGTGCCAGCAGCCAGTTCGTGGGACAGGGAAAGAACACTGAAGCTTTCTTT. This sequence encodes CASSQFVGQGKNTEAFF.

To note about this clonotype: Compared with germline, one end of the junction differs, possibly owing to a read error. The J gene is TRBJ2-1, the V gene TRBV14; weak D call: TRBD1 (6 bases). The CDR3 is 11 amino acids. Germline V lookup: CDR1 SGHDN, CDR2 FVKESK. CDR3 residues: CASRQDRRQFF. Written as DNA, the CDR3 is TGTGCCAGCAGACAAGACAGGAGACAGTTCTTC.

This clonotype has a count of ten or more. The V gene is TRBV9, the J gene TRBJ1-4, with D perhaps matching TRBD1 (5 bases). Per the germline V gene, CDR1 is SGDLS and CDR2 is YYNGEE. This CDR3 is 15 amino acids long. Trimming removed 3 bases at V and 2 bases at J, with 11 bases between. Here the CDR3 DNA reads TGTGCCAGCAGCGAGGGGCCGGGGACTAATGAAAAACTGTTTTTT. It yields the protein CASSEGPGTNEKLFF.

This chain joins TRBV5-1 and TRBJ2-1; 12 nucleotides line up with TRBD2. Losses at the gene ends were 4 bases for V and 7 bases for J; bases not matched to a gene: 6. Germline V gene lookup returns CDR1 SGHRS and CDR2 YFSETQ. The CDR3 contains 15 residues. CDR3 amino acids: CASSPLAGGVNEQFF. The CDR3 DNA is TGCGCCAGCAGCCCACTAGCGGGGGGTGTTAATGAGCAGTTCTTC.

The chain recombines TRBV9 with TRBJ2-1; TRBD2 matches at 11 bases. Germline V gene lookup returns CDR1 SGDLS and CDR2 YYNGEE. Unmatched junction bases numbered 0, after V lost 0 bases and J lost 1 base. This CDR3 is 16 amino acids long. The CDR3 protein is CASSVVAGGSYNEQFF. CDR3 in DNA: TGTGCCAGCAGCGTAGTAGCGGGAGGGTCCTACAATGAGCAGTTCTTC.

This clonotype has ten or more counts. The chain combines TRBV12-3 or TRBV12-4 with TRBJ2-5; no reliable D call. V dropped 5 bases and J dropped 2 bases, with 9 bases sitting between them. The CDR3 has 13 residues. CDR3 in amino acids: CASSNPEQETQYF. The CDR3, as DNA: TGTGCCAGCAGTAACCCCGAGCAAGAGACCCAGTACTTC.

The table lists this clonotype with many counts. The chain combines TRBV5-1 with TRBJ1-2; 9 bases match TRBD1. The V gene end was trimmed by 4 bases and the J gene end by 7 bases; junction bases not matched to a gene: 5. Germline loops: CDR1 SGHRS, CDR2 YFSETQ. The CDR3 totals 13 residues. CDR3 bases: TGCGCCAGCAGCGCCACAGGGGGCATTGGCTACACCTTC. Translating gives CASSATGGIGYTF.

This clonotype was picked up many times. The rearrangement joins TRBV2 to TRBJ1-2; 9 bases match TRBD1. Germline lookup yields CDR1 SNHLY and CDR2 FYNNEI. The CDR3 loop spans 13 amino acids. Trimming removed 6 bases from V and 7 bases from J; junction bases left unmatched: 6. This CDR3 is CASSEGQGSGYTF. CDR3 DNA sequence: TGTGCCAGCAGCGAGGGACAGGGTAGTGGCTACACCTTC. Full variable domain (missing parts from reference TRBV2 and TRBJ1-2): EPEVTQTPSHQVTQMGQEVILRCVPISNHLYFYWYRQILGQKVEFLVSFYNNEISEKSEIFDDQFSVERPDGSNFTLKIRSTKLEDSAMYFCASSEGQGSGYTFGSGTRLTVV.

This rearrangement joins TRBV20-1 to TRBJ2-2; 10 bases line up with TRBD1. The CDR3 covers 16 residues. With 1 base clipped from V and 2 bases from J, the junction kept 4 bases outside the gene matches. Germline V gene sequence: CDR1 DFQATT, CDR2 SNEGSKA (reference sequence). CDR3 sequence reads: CSARAGTGENTGELFF. CDR3 coding DNA: TGCAGTGCTAGAGCCGGGACAGGGGAAAACACCGGGGAGCTGTTTTTT.

This clonotype was recorded at least ten times. This chain connects TRBV11-3 to TRBJ2-6; the D is unclear. This CDR3 is built from 16 residues. The V and J ends lost 5 bases and 0 bases respectively, with 11 bases between them. Germline V CDR1 and CDR2: SGHNT, YENEEA. The CDR3 loop reads CASSPGRSSGANVLTF. CDR3 DNA: TGTGCCAGCAGCCCAGGACGTTCCTCTGGGGCCAACGTCCTGACTTTC.

This clonotype was counted at least ten times. J is TRBJ2-1 and V is TRBV9; 8 bases fit TRBD2. The CDR3 is 16 amino acids. Trimming took 0 bases from V and 2 from J; bases not matched to a gene: 4. Germline values: CDR1 SGDLS, CDR2 YYNGEE. The CDR3 DNA reads TGTGCCAGCAGCGTAGGCCTAGCGGGCCCCTACAATGAGCAGTTCTTC. Translating it yields CASSVGLAGPYNEQFF.

This clonotype was counted at least ten times. The chain has TRBV19 and TRBJ2-7, with 9 bases aligning to TRBD1. This CDR3 is 16 amino acids long. Germline assignment: CDR1 LNHDA and CDR2 SQIVND (reference sequence). The V and J ends lost 3 bases and 5 bases, in that order; junction bases with no gene match: 11. The CDR3 nucleotides are TGTGCCAGTAGTATCCCCCCGGGACAGGGAACCGACGAGCAGTACTTC. Translation gives CASSIPPGQGTDEQYF. The variable domain in full, completed from reference TRBV19 and TRBJ2-7, reads DGGITQSPKYLFRKEGQNVTLSCEQNLNHDAMYWYRQDPGQGLRLIYYSQIVNDFQKGDIAEGYSVSREKKESFPLTVTSAQKNPTAFYLCASSIPPGQGTDEQYFGPGTRLTVT.

This clonotype was recorded many times. This chain links TRBV18 with TRBJ2-7; TRBD2 is a possible D gene (6 bases). Deletions cut 4 bases from V and 1 base from J, with 17 bases between. This CDR3 has 16 amino acids. Germline V lookup: CDR1 KGHSH, CDR2 LQKENI. CDR3 sequence: CASSRAQAGMSYEQYF. The CDR3 DNA is TGTGCCAGCTCACGGGCCCAGGCGGGGATGTCCTACGAGCAGTACTTC. Complete variable domain (other parts from reference TRBV18 and TRBJ2-7): NAGVMQNPRHLVRRRGQEARLRCSPMKGHSHVYWYRQLPEEGLKFMVYLQKENIIDESGMPKERFSAEFPKEGPSILRIQQVVRGDSAAYFCASSRAQAGMSYEQYFGPGTRLTVT.

This clonotype occurred many times. The rearrangement links TRBV5-1 to TRBJ2-3; 11 positions agree with TRBD1. CDR1 and CDR2 from the germline V gene are SGHRS and YFSETQ. V gave up 4 bases and J gave up 2 bases; unmatched junction bases: 9. The CDR3 length is 17 residues. The DNA of the CDR3 is TGCGCCAGCAGCGGAGAAAGGACAGGGGGCGTCACAGATACGCAGTATTTT. Its translation: CASSGERTGGVTDTQYF.